Presented here are 9 T cell receptor beta chains from one specimen sequenced in a study of blood T cell repertoires in COVID-19. Repertoires were generated with immunoSEQ multiplex PCR, while TCRdb's copy carries only in-frame clones and drops some. The sample lists 160,000 or so clones; around 90% were seen once. What was sequenced was peripheral blood. These receptor sequences come from a man between 18 and 35 years old with acute or convalescent COVID-19.

Turning to this clone: The junction shows a germline mismatch at one end, possibly a read error. The chain uses TRBV5-1 and TRBJ1-1; TRBD1 is a possible D gene (6 bases). In germline, CDR1 is SGHRS, CDR2 YFSETQ. There are 15 residues in the CDR3. The chain's CDR3 is CASNLDPTGNTEAFF. The CDR3 DNA sequence: TGCGCCAGCAACTTGGATCCGACAGGGAACACTGAAGCTTTCTTT.

The rearrangement joins TRBV7-9 to TRBJ1-2, with D possibly matching TRBD1 (5 bases). Deletions cut 5 bases from V and 10 bases from J, with 20 bases between. Germline V lookup: CDR1 SEHNR, CDR2 FQNEAQ (reference sequence). CDR3 length equals 14 residues. CDR3 sequence (DNA): TGTGCCAGCAGCGGATTCCAGCCGGGGGACGTCTACACCTTC. The encoded protein is CASSGFQPGDVYTF.

This clone has a single count. V usage is TRBV3-1 (or the pseudogene TRBV3-2) and J usage is TRBJ1-1, with D unresolved. Germline V gene lookup returns CDR1 LGHDT and CDR2 YNNKEL (reference sequence). V was clipped by 7 bases and J by 1 base, with 13 bases between them. This CDR3 is 14 amino acids long. The CDR3 protein is CASNPRGENTEAFF. CDR3 bases: TGTGCCAGCAACCCCCGCGGAGAGAACACTGAAGCTTTCTTT.

The genes are TRBV6-5 and TRBJ1-2, with TRBD1 identical over 8 bases. Germline CDR1 MNHEY, CDR2 SVGAGI. The CDR3 loop spans 14 amino acids. With V trimmed by 0 bases and J by 6 bases, 3 bases remained unmatched. In nucleotides, the CDR3 is TGTGCCAGCAGTTACTCGGCAGGGGGCAATGGCTACACCTTC. Translated, it gives CASSYSAGGNGYTF.

This rearrangement joins TRBV10-2 to TRBJ1-5, with unresolved D. This CDR3 is 13 amino acids long. The V and J ends lost 6 bases and 1 base respectively, with 7 bases between them. Germline assignment: CDR1 WSHSY and CDR2 SAAADI. CDR3: CASRSQSNQPQHF. The CDR3 nucleotides are TGCGCCAGCAGGTCACAGAGCAATCAGCCCCAGCATTTT.

The rearrangement joins TRBV7-9 to TRBJ2-1; 16 bases are a match to TRBD2. The germline V gene has CDR1 SEHNR and CDR2 FQNEAQ (reference sequence). The V segment lost 5 bases and the J segment 0 bases; nucleotides outside the gene matches: 4. The CDR3 is 18 amino acids. This CDR3 reads CASSQGLAGGPSYNEQFF. The DNA for the CDR3 is TGTGCCAGCAGCCAGGGACTAGCGGGGGGGCCCTCCTACAATGAGCAGTTCTTC.

This clone was seen a few times. The chain links TRBV7-7 to TRBJ2-7; 9 bases align to TRBD2. Germline V gene lookup returns CDR1 SSHAT and CDR2 FNYEAQ (reference sequence). The CDR3 sequence is 15 residues long. V shed 5 bases and J 3 bases; nucleotides not matched to a gene: 8. This CDR3 is CASSPGLAPYYEQYF. In DNA form, the CDR3 reads TGTGCCAGCAGCCCGGGACTAGCCCCTTACTACGAGCAGTACTTC.

CDR3 nucleotides: TGTGCCACCAGTGAGGGGGGAACGACGTTTGGGGCCAACGTCCTGACTTTC. This encodes CATSEGGTTFGANVLTF. The chain uses TRBV24-1 and TRBJ2-6; tentative D call: TRBD2 (6 bases). Germline CDR1 and CDR2: KGHDR and SFDVKD. The CDR3 is made up of 17 amino acids. Trimming pared 4 bases from V and 3 bases from J, leaving 15 bases between.

This chain uses TRBV27 with TRBJ2-1, with D possibly TRBD1 on 6 matching bases. Trimming cost V 6 bases and J 8 bases, with 20 bases left between them. From germline, CDR1 is MNHEY and CDR2 SMNVEV (reference sequence). The CDR3 spans 15 residues. CDR3 amino acids: CASSPGDTYRDEQFF. CDR3 in DNA: TGTGCCAGCAGCCCAGGGGACACCTATAGGGATGAGCAGTTCTTC.